This TCR beta chain was captured by sequencing in a study of T cell responses to AZD1222 COVID-19 vaccine. Findings and caveats of the study: Only a handful of AZD1222 recipients tested seropositive at baseline.

Germline V gives CDR1 SGHTA, CDR2 FQGNSA. This CDR3 contains 13 residues. Trimming took 2 bases from V and 2 from J, leaving 6 bases between them. Worth noting for this clone: The target antigen is unknown.

This table comes from immunoSEQ multiplex PCR, and its TCRdb copy is limited to in-frame clones, with some not included. The sample holds 150,000 to 200,000 clones; approximately 94% are singletons and the top ten take 5.1%. The sequence was obtained from an adult who received the AZD1222 COVID-19 vaccine. This chain joins TRBV7-2 and TRBJ1-2; the D gene is possibly TRBD1 (6 bases). Source: peripheral blood, taken 28 days after the second AZD1222 dose. The CDR3 sequence: CASSLQGNYGYTF. DNA for the CDR3: TGTGCCAGCAGCTTACAGGGGAACTATGGCTACACCTTC. Using reference TRBV7-2 and TRBJ1-2 for the parts outside the CDR3, the full variable domain is GAGVSQSPSNKVTEKGKDVELRCDPISGHTALYWYRQSLGQGLEFLIYFQGNSAPDKSGLPSDRFSAERTGGSVSTLTIQRTQQEDSAVYLCASSLQGNYGYTFGSGTRLTVV.